This TCR beta chain is drawn from a study of T-cell reconstitution after alpha-beta-depleted transplantation in children. Findings and limits, study-wide: Recipient T cells and thymic progenitors that survived were the source of the high TCRbeta diversity seen at day 60 in some patients.

Unique molecular identifiers were incorporated during preparation of the TCRbeta library. One entry per CDR3 protein results from TCRdb running MiXCR on the PCR reads. The sample includes about 200,000 distinct CDR3 sequences, approximately 6.9% of them seen just once. Trimming left V 4 bases short and J 7 bases short, with 21 bases between. This CDR3 has 15 amino acids. Germline CDR1 reads SGHRS; CDR2 reads YFSETQ. In this sample, this clonotype turned up a few times. As yet, its antigen is unknown. The TCR sequence derives from a boy younger than 10 with acute lymphoblastic leukemia, due to receive a stem cell transplant. Sample: PBMCs, taken before TCRalphabeta/CD19-depleted stem cell transplant. This sequence joins TRBV5-1 and TRBJ2-7; D possibly uses TRBD1 or TRBD2 (7 bases each). The CDR3 protein is CASSQLQGTGREQYF. The CDR3 nucleotides read TGCGCCAGCAGCCAACTACAGGGGACCGGGAGGGAGCAGTACTTC.